Following are 4 T cell receptor beta chains from one sample sequenced in a study of shared clonotypes between healthy human individuals. Measured with immunoSEQ multiplex PCR; TCRdb has only the in-frame clones, and not every one. Of around 700,000 clones in the sample, less than 80% were seen once. The specimen sequenced was memory CD4+ T cells sorted from blood. Subset denoted: CD45RA-negative fraction. These TCRs come from a woman aged 25 to 39 in good health.

The genes are TRBV19 and TRBJ1-5, with D perhaps matching TRBD1 (5 bases). Trimming took off 5 bases at V and 7 bases at J, with 15 bases between the two ends. CDR3 length: 14 residues. The germline CDR1 and CDR2 sequences are LNHDA and SQIVND (reference sequence). In DNA form, the CDR3 reads TGTGCCAGTAGTCGTGTTCATTGGGGGCAGCCCCAGCATTTT. It codes for CASSRVHWGQPQHF.

This chain connects TRBV6-5 to TRBJ2-7; a weak D match, TRBD2 (6 bases). The CDR3 runs to 16 residues. Germline V gene data show CDR1 as MNHEY and CDR2 as SVGAGI. Deletions cut 2 bases from V and 2 bases from J, with 16 bases between. The CDR3 here is CASSYQGLQPPYEQYF. The CDR3 nucleotides read TGTGCCAGCAGTTACCAGGGACTCCAACCCCCCTACGAGCAGTACTTC.

The chain carries TRBV28 and TRBJ2-5, with D unresolved. The CDR3 runs 14 residues. V lost 6 bases and J 2 bases, leaving 13 bases between the germline ends. CDR1 is MDHEN and CDR2 is SYDVKM in the germline V gene. CDR3 sequence reads: CASSWSPNQETQYF. CDR3 in DNA: TGTGCCAGCAGCTGGTCTCCGAATCAAGAGACCCAGTACTTC.

The chain joins TRBV9 to TRBJ1-5; D gene ambiguous. This CDR3 region has 13 residues. The V and J ends lost 0 bases and 7 bases respectively, with 8 bases between them. CDR1 SGDLS and CDR2 YYNGEE come from the germline V gene. The CDR3 nucleotides read TGTGCCAGCAGCGTAGATGATGTGCAGCCCCAGCATTTT. It codes for CASSVDDVQPQHF.